These 4 T cell receptor beta chains originate from one sample sequenced in a study of blood T cell repertoires in COVID-19. Data came from immunoSEQ multiplex PCR; TCRdb stores just in-frame clones and leaves some out. The sample lists some 380,000 clones; approximately 80% were seen once. Sample: peripheral blood. These receptors all stem from a human donor with acute or convalescent COVID-19. The donor label of this sample is uncertain.

The chain joins TRBV6-6 to TRBJ1-1, with TRBD1 matching 10 bases. Trimming removed 2 bases from V and 6 bases from J; junction bases left unmatched: 6. This CDR3 contains 15 residues. Germline-derived CDR1 and CDR2 are MNHNY and SVGAGI (reference sequence). Here the CDR3 reads CASSYPGTGAPEAFF. For the CDR3, the DNA is TGTGCCAGCAGTTACCCCGGGACAGGGGCCCCTGAAGCTTTCTTT.

In this sample, this clone turned up a few times. CDR3 nucleotides: TGTGCCAGCAGCCTCGGACAGTTTAACTATGGCTACACCTTC. Protein product: CASSLGQFNYGYTF. The J gene is TRBJ1-2, the V gene TRBV28; TRBD1 might be the D (6 bases). Germline-derived CDR1 and CDR2 are MDHEN and SYDVKM. Trimming took 6 bases from V and 1 from J, leaving 12 bases between them. CDR3 length equals 14 residues.

The V call is TRBV6-6, the J call TRBJ1-4, with a tentative D call TRBD1 (6 bases). CDR1 and CDR2 (germline): MNHNY, SVGAGI (reference sequence). The CDR3 consists of 15 residues. The V gene lost 0 bases and the J gene lost 4 bases, with 9 bases spanning the gap. The CDR3 loop is CASSYSRGGNEKLFF. DNA of the CDR3: TGTGCCAGCAGTTACTCGAGAGGGGGTAATGAAAAACTGTTTTTT.

This chain connects TRBV7-8 to TRBJ2-1, with 16 bases aligning to TRBD2. The CDR3 has 19 residues. The J segment lost 7 bases and the V segment lost 5 bases, leaving 14 bases of the junction unmatched. Germline CDR1 SGHVS, CDR2 FQNEAQ. CDR3 sequence: CASSPTWAGLAGGRNEQFF. For the CDR3, the DNA is TGTGCCAGCAGCCCAACCTGGGCGGGACTAGCGGGAGGGCGGAATGAGCAGTTCTTC. Looking up the rest from reference TRBV7-8 and TRBJ2-1 gives the full variable domain: GAGVSQSPRYKVAKRGQDVALRCDPISGHVSLFWYQQALGQGPEFLTYFQNEAQLDKSGLPSDRFFAERPEGSVSTLKIQRTQQEDSAVYLCASSPTWAGLAGGRNEQFFGPGTRLTVL.